The sequence of this TCR beta chain was determined in a study of early T cells in non-severe SARS-CoV-2 infection. Study summary: Sequencing used unsorted whole-blood bulk RNA, so chains lack pairing. Study results and caveats: Private and CD4 specificities were missed by VDJdb matching, which favored anti-spike CD8 responses.

The germline V gene has CDR1 LGHDT and CDR2 YNNKEL (reference sequence). The CDR3 is made up of 14 amino acids. V was clipped by 3 bases and J by 5 bases, with 10 bases between them. TCRdb itself ran the 5' RACE reads through MiXCR, one entry per CDR3 protein. The sample holds some 62,000 distinct CDR3 sequences, 7.5% to 10% seen once. A word on this clonotype: What it binds is unknown.

Sample: whole blood. The rearrangement joins TRBV3-1 to TRBJ2-2; D is uncertain. The clonotype originates from an adult who was a healthcare worker with PCR-confirmed SARS-CoV-2 infection or an uninfected control (not recorded which). The CDR3 region is CASSHDVPTGELFF. The CDR3 DNA reads as TGTGCCAGCAGCCACGACGTACCTACCGGGGAGCTGTTTTTT.